This T cell receptor beta chain was observed in a study of quantifying T cell responses using KT2 cells. Background on the study: RNA was reverse transcribed with TCR alpha and beta constant-region primers.

The sample is PBMC spiked with counted cells of clone KT2. An oligo carrying a UMI was ligated to the cDNA 3' end. The first PCR ran 4 to 5 cycles with an equimolar RC1.1 and RC1.2 beta primer mix. TCRdb re-derived calls from the UMI-ligation and nested PCR reads in MiXCR, one entry per CDR3 protein. The sample shows some 33,000 distinct CDR3 sequences, about 9.4% of them seen only once. Germline V CDR1 and CDR2: LGHDT, YNNKEL (reference sequence). The germline V and J ends were trimmed by 4 bases and 3 bases, with 13 bases remaining between them. This CDR3 comprises 14 residues. This clonotype has at least ten counts.

The sample was PBMCs spiked with cells of the T cell clone KT2. The sequence was obtained from a human donor. The chain joins TRBV3-1 to TRBJ2-7; perhaps TRBD1 as D (6 bases). Here the CDR3 DNA reads TGTGCCAGCAGCCCTGGACAGCTCTACTACGAGCAGTACTTC. Amino acid sequence: CASSPGQLYYEQYF.